This record concerns one TCR beta chain sequence. The CDR3 has 17 amino acids. This sample was taken from a study of T-cell reconstitution after alpha-beta-depleted transplantation in children. The library targeted TCRbeta and was prepared with unique molecular identifiers. One entry per CDR3 protein results from TCRdb running MiXCR on the PCR reads. Of fewer than 500,000 distinct CDR3 sequences listed, roughly two fifths are singletons. Sample: PBMCs, taken before TCRalphabeta/CD19-depleted stem cell transplant. The V call is TRBV21-1, the J call TRBJ2-1; whether TRBD2, the table's D call, matches the DNA was not checked. TRBV21-1 corresponds to a pseudogene. The TCR sequence derives from a girl aged 2-10 years with aplastic anemia, due to receive a stem cell transplant. CDR3 in DNA: TGTGCCAGCAGCAAGGGAGGACTAGCGAAACCACACAATGAGCAGTTCTTC. It codes for CASSKGGLAKPHNEQFF.